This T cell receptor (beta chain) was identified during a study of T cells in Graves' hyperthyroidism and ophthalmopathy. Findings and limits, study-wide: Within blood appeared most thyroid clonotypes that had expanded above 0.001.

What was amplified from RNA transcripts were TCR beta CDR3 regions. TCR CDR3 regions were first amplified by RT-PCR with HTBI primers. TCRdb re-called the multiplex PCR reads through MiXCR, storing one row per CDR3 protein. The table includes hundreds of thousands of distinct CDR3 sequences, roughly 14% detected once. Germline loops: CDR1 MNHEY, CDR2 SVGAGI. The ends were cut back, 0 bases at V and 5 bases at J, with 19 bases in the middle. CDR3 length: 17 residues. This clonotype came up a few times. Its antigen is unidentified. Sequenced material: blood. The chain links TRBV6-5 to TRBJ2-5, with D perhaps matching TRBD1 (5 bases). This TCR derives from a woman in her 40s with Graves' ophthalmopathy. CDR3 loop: CASSYSIGQGRLETQYF. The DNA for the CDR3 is TGTGCCAGCAGTTACTCGATAGGGCAGGGTCGGTTGGAGACCCAGTACTTC.